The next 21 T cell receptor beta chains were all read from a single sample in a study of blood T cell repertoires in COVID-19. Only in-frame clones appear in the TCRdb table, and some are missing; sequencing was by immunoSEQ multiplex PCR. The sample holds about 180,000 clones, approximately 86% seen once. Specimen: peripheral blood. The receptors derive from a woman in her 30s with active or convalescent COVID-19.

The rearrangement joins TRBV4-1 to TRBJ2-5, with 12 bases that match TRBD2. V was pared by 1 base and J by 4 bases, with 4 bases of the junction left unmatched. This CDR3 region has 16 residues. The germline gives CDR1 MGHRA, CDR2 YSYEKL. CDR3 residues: CASSQGSLAGGETQYF. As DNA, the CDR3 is TGCGCCAGCAGCCAAGGTTCACTAGCGGGAGGAGAGACCCAGTACTTC.

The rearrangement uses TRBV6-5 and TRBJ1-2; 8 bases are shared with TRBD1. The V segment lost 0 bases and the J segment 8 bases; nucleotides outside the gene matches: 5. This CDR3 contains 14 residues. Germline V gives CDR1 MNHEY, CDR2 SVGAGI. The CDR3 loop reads CASSYSRQGAGYTF. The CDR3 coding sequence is TGTGCCAGCAGTTACTCAAGGCAGGGGGCCGGCTACACCTTC.

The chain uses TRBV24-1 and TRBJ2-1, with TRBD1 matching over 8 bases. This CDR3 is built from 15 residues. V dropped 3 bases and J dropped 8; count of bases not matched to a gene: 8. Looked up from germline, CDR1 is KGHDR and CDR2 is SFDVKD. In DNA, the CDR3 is TGTGCCACCAGTGATCCGACAGGGGTGAGCGATGAGCAGTTCTTC. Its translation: CATSDPTGVSDEQFF.

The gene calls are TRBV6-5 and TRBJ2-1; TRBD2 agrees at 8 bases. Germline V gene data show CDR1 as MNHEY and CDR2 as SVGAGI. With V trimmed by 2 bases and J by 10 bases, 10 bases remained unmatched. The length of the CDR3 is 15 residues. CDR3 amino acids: CASSYMLAGLWEQFF. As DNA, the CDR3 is TGTGCCAGCAGTTACATGCTAGCGGGCCTTTGGGAGCAGTTCTTC.

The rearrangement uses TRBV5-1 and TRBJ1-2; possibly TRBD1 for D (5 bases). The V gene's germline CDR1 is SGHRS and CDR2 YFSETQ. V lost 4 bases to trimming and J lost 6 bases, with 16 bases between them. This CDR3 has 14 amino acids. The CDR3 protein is CASSPDSRINGYTF. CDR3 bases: TGCGCCAGCAGCCCCGACAGTCGGATTAATGGCTACACCTTC.

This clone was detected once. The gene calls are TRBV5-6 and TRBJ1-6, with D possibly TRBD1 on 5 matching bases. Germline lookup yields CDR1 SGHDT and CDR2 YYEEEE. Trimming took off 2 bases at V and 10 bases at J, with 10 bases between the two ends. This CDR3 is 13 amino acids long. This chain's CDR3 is CASSLSRVSPLHF. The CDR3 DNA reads TGTGCCAGCAGCTTAAGCAGGGTGTCACCCCTCCACTTT.

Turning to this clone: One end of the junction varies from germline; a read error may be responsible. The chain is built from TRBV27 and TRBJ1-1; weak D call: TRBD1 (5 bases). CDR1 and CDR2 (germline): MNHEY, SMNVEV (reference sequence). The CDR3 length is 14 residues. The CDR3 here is CASGLNGAYTEAFF. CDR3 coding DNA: TGTGCCAGCGGTTTGAATGGGGCTTACACTGAAGCTTTCTTT.

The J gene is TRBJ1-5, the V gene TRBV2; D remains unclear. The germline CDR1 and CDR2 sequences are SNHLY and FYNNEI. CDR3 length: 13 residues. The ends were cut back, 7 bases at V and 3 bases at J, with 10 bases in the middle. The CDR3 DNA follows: TGTGCCAGCATGGCTGATAACAATCAGCCCCAGCATTTT. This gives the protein CASMADNNQPQHF.

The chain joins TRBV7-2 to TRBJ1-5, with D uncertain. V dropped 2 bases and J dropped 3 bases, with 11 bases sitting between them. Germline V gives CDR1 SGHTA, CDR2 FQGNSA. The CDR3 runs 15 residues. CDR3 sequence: CASSLFGRDNQPQHF. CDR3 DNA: TGTGCCAGCAGCTTATTCGGGAGAGACAATCAGCCCCAGCATTTT.

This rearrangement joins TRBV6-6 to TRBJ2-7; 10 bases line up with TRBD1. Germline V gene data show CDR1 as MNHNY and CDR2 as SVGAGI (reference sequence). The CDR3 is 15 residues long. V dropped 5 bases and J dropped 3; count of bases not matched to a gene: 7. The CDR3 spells CASSRRDRGVYEQYF. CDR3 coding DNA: TGTGCCAGCAGTCGGCGGGACAGGGGAGTCTACGAGCAGTACTTC.

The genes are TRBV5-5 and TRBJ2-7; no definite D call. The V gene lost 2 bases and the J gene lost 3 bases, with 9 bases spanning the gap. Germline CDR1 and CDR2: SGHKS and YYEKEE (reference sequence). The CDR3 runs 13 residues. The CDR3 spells CASSFTTNYEQYF. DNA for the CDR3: TGTGCCAGCAGCTTCACAACTAACTACGAGCAGTACTTC.

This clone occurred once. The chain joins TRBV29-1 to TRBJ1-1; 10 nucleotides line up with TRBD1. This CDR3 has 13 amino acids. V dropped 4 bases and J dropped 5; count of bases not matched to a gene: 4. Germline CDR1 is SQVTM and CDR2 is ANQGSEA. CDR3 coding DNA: TGCAGCGTTGCGTGGGACAGGGGTACTGAAGCTTTCTTT. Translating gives CSVAWDRGTEAFF.

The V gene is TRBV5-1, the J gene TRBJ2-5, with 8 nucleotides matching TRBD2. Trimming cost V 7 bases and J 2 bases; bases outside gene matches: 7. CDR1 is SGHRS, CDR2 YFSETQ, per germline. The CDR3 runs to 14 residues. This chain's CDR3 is CASQTGRGQETQYF. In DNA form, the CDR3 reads TGCGCCAGCCAAACCGGGAGGGGGCAAGAGACCCAGTACTTC.

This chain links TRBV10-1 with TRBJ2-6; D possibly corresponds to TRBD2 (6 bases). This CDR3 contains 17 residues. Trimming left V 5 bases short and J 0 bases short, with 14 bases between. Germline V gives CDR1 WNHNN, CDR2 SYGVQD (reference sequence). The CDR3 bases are TGCGCCAGCAGTAGCGGACCCGGGAGCTCTGGGGCCAACGTCCTGACTTTC. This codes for CASSSGPGSSGANVLTF.

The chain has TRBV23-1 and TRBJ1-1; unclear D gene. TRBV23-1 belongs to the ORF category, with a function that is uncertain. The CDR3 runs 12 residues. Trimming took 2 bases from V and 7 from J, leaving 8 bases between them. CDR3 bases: TGCGCCAGCAGTCAACTGAGACTTGAAGCTTTCTTT. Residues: CASSQLRLEAFF.

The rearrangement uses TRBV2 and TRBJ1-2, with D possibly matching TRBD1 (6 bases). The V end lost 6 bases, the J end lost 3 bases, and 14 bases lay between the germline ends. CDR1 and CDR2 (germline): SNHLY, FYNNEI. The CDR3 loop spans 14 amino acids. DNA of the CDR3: TGTGCCAGCAGCCCTGGACAGCCGGACTATGGCTACACCTTC. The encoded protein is CASSPGQPDYGYTF.

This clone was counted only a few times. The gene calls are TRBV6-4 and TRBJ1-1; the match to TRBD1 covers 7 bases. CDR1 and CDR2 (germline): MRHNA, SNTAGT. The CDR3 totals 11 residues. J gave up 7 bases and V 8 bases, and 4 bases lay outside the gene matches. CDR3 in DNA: TGTGCCAGCTCGCAGGGGGGTGAAGCTTTCTTT. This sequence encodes CASSQGGEAFF.

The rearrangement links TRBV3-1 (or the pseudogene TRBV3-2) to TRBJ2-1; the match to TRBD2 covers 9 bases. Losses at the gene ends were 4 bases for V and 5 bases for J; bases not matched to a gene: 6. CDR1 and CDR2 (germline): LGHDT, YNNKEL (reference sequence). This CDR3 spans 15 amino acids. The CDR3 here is CASSRGGGANNEQFF. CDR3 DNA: TGTGCCAGCAGCCGTGGCGGGGGGGCGAACAATGAGCAGTTCTTC.

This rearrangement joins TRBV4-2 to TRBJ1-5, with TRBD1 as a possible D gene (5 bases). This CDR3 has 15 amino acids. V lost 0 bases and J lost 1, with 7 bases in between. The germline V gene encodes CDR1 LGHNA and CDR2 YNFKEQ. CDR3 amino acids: CASSQEGLSNQPQHF. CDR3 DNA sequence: TGTGCCAGCAGCCAAGAGGGGCTGAGCAATCAGCCCCAGCATTTT.

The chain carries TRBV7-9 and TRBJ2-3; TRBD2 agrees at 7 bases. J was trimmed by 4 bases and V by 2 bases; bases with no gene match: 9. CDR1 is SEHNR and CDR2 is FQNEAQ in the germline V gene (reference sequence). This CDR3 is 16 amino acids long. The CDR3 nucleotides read TGTGCCAGCAGCTTACACCCAGGACTAGAGCCAGATACGCAGTATTTT. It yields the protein CASSLHPGLEPDTQYF. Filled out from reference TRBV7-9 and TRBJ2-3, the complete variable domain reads DTGVSQNPRHKITKRGQNVTFRCDPISEHNRLYWYRQTLGQGPEFLTYFQNEAQLEKSRLLSDRFSAERPKGSFSTLEIQRTEQGDSAMYLCASSLHPGLEPDTQYFGPGTRLTVL.

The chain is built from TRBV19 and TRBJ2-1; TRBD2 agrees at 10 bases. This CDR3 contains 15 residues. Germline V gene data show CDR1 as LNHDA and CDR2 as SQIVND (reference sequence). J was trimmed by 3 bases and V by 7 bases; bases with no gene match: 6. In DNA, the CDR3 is TGTGCCAGTACTACTAGCGGGACAAACTACAATGAGCAGTTCTTC. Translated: CASTTSGTNYNEQFF.